This T cell receptor beta chain is drawn from a study of cytomegalovirus exposure and HLA in healthy donors. The overall study: T cells numbering about 180 million yielded 117 million unique TCR beta sequences in an earlier analysis. Whole-study results and caveats: In a later analysis, across HLA loci, associated TCR counts were highest for DRB1, lowest for HLA-C. When a later analysis compared HLA-associated TCR beta chains with equally common others, the HLA-associated chains turned out to be more clonally expanded and to have lower generation probabilities.

The PCR ran on 60 Vbeta and 13 Jbeta primers. The repertoire was sequenced with immunoSEQ multiplex PCR; TCRdb's copy has only in-frame clones and lacks some. The sample gives approximately 170,000 clones, roughly 84% of which show up once; 1.2% is in the top ten. The donors (healthy individuals) were bone marrow donors. This clone has just a few counts. Its antigen is not known. This CDR3 contains 15 residues. The V and J ends lost 6 bases and 2 bases respectively, with 16 bases between them. CDR1 and CDR2 from the germline V gene are SQVTM and ANQGSEA. The TCR comes from a boy aged 2 to 10 in good health and CMV-seronegative. Material: PBMCs. The rearrangement uses TRBV29-1 and TRBJ1-4; D gene unclear. The CDR3 here is CSVATVGGTNEKLFF. CDR3 coding DNA: TGCAGCGTGGCCACCGTGGGAGGGACTAATGAAAAACTGTTTTTT.